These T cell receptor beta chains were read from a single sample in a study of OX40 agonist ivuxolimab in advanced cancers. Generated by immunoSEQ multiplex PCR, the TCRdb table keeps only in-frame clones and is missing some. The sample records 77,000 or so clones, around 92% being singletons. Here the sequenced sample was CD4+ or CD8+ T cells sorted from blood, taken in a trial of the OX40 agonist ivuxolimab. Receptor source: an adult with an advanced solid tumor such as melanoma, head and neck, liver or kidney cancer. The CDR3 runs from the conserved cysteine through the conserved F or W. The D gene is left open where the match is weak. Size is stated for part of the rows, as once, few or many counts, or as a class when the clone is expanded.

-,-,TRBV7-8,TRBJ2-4,CASSLVEGPIQYF,TGTGCCAGCAGCTTAGTAGAGGGGCCCATTCAGTACTTC
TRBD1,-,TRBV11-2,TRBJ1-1,CASSPGTAVEAFF,TGTGCCAGCAGCCCCGGGACAGCGGTTGAAGCTTTCTTT
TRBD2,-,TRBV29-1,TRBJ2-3,CSVEDPLAGGVSDTQYF,TGCAGCGTTGAAGATCCCCTCGCGGGGGGGGTGTCAGATACGCAGTATTTT
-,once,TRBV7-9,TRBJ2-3,CASSLAEGGVPDTQYF,TGTGCCAGCAGCTTAGCGGAAGGCGGGGTCCCAGATACGCAGTATTTT
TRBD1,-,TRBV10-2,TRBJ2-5,CASRPSRTGEETQYF,TGCGCCAGCAGACCCAGCCGGACAGGGGAAGAGACCCAGTACTTC
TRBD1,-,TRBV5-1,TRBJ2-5,CASSAPGQGVGETQYF,TGCGCCAGCAGCGCCCCGGGACAGGGGGTAGGAGAGACCCAGTACTTC
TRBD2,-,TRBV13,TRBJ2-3,CASSPRTSGGAEDTQYF,TGTGCCAGCAGCCCAAGGACTAGCGGGGGGGCGGAAGATACGCAGTATTTT
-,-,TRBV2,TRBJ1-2,CASSPSGTVSSNYGYTF,TGTGCCAGCAGTCCTTCCGGGACCGTGAGCTCTAACTATGGCTACACCTTC
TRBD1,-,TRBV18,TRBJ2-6,CASSPRTGSGANVLTF,TGTGCCAGCTCACCAAGGACAGGATCTGGGGCCAACGTCCTGACTTTC
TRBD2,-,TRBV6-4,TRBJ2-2,CASSALAGGDTGELFF,TGTGCCAGCAGTGCCTTAGCGGGGGGAGACACCGGGGAGCTGTTTTTT